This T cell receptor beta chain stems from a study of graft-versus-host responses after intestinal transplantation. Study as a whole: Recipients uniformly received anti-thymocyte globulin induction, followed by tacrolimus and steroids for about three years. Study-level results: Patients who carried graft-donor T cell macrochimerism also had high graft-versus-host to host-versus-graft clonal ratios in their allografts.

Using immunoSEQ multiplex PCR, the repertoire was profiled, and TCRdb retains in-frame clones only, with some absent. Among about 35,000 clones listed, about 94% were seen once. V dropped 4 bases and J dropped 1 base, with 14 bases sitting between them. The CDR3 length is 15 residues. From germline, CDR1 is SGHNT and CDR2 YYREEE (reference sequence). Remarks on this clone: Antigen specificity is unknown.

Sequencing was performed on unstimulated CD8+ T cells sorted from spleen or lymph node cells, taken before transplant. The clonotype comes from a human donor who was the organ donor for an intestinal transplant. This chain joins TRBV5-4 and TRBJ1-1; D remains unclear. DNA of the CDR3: TGTGCCAGCAGCCCCAACCTAGGGTGGAACACTGAAGCTTTCTTT. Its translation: CASSPNLGWNTEAFF.